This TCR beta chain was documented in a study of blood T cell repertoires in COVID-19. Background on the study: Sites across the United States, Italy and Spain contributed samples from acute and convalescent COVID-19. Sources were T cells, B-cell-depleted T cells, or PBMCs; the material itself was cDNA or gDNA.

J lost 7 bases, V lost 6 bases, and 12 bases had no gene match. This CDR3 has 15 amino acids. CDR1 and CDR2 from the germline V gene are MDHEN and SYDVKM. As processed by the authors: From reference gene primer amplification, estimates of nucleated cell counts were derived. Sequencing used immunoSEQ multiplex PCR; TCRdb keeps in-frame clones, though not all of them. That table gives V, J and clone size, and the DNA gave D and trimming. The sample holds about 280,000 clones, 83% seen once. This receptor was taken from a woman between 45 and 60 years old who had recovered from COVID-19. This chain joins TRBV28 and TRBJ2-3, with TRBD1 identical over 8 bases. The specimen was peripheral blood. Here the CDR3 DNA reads TGTGCCAGCAGCCCAGGGGACAGGACGGACCATACGCAGTATTTT. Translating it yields CASSPGDRTDHTQYF.